This T cell receptor beta chain stems from a study of human T cells and chemical hapten exposure. CDR1 is SQVTM, CDR2 ANQGSEA, per germline. The CDR3 runs 13 residues. V was clipped by 7 bases and J by 8 bases, with 20 bases between them. Broader study findings: Expanded TCRs clustered into significantly more large CDR3 similarity groups than controls, the analysis revealed.

TCRdb fed the RACE reads into MiXCR, producing one record per CDR3 protein. The sample lists 80,000 or so distinct CDR3 sequences; approximately 11% were seen once. The time point here: patch test 1, 2 weeks after DPC sensitization. Treatment defined: therapeutic diphenylcyclopropenone sensitization with weekly scalp DPC. Comment on this clonotype: Its antigen is still unknown.

V usage is TRBV29-1 and J usage is TRBJ1-2, with D perhaps TRBD1 (5 bases). The source is a woman aged 45-60 years with alopecia areata. Some clones in this sample may be carry-over from other donors' samples. Sequenced here: whole blood, sampled in connection with sensitization to the hapten diphenylcyclopropenone (DPC). The CDR3, as DNA: TGCAGCGCCGGGGGAACGGGGGAACGCGGCTACACCTTC. It is translated as CSAGGTGERGYTF.